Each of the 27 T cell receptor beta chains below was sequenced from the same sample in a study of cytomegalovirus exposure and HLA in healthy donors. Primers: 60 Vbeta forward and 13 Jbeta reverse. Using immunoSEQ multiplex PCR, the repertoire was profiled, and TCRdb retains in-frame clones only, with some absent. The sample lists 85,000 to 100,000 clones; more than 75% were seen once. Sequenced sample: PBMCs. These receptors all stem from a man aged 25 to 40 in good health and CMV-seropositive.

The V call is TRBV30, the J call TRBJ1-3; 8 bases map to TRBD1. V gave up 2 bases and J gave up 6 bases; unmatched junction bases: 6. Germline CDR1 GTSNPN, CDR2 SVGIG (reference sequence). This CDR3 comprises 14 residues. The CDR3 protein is CAWSLPRGLNTIYF. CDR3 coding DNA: TGTGCCTGGAGTTTACCCAGGGGGCTAAACACCATATATTTT.

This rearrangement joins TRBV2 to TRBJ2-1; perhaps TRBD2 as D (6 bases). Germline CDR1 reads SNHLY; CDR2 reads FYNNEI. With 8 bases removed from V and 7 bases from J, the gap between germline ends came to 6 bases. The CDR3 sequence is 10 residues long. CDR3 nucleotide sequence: TGTGCCAGCGGGGGGAATGAGCAGTTCTTC. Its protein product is CASGGNEQFF.

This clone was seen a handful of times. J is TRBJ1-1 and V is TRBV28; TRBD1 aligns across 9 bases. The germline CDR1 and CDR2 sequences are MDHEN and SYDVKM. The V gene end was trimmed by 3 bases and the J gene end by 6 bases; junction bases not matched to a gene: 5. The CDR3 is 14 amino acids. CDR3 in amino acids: CASSFLQGASEAFF. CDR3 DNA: TGTGCCAGCAGTTTCTTACAGGGGGCTTCTGAAGCTTTCTTT.

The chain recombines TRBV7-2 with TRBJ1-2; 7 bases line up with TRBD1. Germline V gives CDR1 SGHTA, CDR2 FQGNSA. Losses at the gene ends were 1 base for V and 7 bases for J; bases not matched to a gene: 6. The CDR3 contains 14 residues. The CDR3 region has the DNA TGTGCCAGCAGCTTAGAGGGGACAGTCGGTGGCTACACCTTC. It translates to CASSLEGTVGGYTF.

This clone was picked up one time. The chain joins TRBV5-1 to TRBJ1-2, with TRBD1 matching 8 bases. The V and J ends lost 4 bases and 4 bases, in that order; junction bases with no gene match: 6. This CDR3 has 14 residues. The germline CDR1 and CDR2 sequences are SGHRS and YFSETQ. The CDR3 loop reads CASSVGTGGYGYTF. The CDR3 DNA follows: TGCGCCAGCAGCGTCGGGACAGGAGGCTATGGCTACACCTTC.

The CDR3, as DNA: TGTGCCAGCAGCAGGGGGCCCCCGAACACTGAAGCTTTCTTT. It translates to CASSRGPPNTEAFF. The V gene is TRBV7-9, the J gene TRBJ1-1, with 7 bases that match TRBD1. Germline V gene sequence: CDR1 SEHNR, CDR2 FQNEAQ (reference sequence). The J segment lost 1 base and the V segment lost 5 bases, leaving 4 bases of the junction unmatched. CDR3 length: 14 residues.

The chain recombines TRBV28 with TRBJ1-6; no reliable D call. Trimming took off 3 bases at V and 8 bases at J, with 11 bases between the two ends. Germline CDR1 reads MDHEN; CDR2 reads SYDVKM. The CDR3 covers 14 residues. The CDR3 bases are TGTGCCAGCAGTTTTCAGGATTTCGATTCACCCCTCCACTTT. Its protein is CASSFQDFDSPLHF.

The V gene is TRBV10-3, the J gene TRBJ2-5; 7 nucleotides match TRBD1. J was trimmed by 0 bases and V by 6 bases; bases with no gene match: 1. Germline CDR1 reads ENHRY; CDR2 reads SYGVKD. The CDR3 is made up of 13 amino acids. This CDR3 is CAIRGTDQETQYF. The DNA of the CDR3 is TGTGCCATCAGAGGGACAGACCAAGAGACCCAGTACTTC.

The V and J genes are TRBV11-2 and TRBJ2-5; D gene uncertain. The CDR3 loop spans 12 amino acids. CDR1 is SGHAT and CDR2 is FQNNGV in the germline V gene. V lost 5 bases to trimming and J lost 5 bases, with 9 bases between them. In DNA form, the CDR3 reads TGTGCCAGCAGCGACCGGGTTGAGACCCAGTACTTC. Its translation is CASSDRVETQYF. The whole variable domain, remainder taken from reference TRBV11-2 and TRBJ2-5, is EAGVAQSPRYKIIEKRQSVAFWCNPISGHATLYWYQQILGQGPKLLIQFQNNGVVDDSQLPKDRFSAERLKGVDSTLKIQPAKLEDSAVYLCASSDRVETQYFGPGTRLLVL.

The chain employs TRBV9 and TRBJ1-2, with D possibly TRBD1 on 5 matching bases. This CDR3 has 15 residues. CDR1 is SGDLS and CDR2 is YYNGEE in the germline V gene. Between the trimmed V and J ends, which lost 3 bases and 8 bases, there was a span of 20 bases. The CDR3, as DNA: TGTGCCAGCAGCGGCTACAGGATAGGAGGGTTCGGCTACACCTTC. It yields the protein CASSGYRIGGFGYTF.

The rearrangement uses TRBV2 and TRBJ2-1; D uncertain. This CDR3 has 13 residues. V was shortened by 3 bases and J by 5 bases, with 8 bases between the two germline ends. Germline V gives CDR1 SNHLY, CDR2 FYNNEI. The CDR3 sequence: CASSEGSNNEQFF. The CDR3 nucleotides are TGTGCCAGCAGTGAGGGCAGCAACAATGAGCAGTTCTTC.

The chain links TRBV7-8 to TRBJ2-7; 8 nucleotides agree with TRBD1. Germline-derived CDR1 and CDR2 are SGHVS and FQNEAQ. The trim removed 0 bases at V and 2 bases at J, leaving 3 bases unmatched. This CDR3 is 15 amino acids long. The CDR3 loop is CASSLASTGAYEQYF. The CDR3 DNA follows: TGTGCCAGCAGCTTAGCGTCGACAGGGGCCTACGAGCAGTACTTC.

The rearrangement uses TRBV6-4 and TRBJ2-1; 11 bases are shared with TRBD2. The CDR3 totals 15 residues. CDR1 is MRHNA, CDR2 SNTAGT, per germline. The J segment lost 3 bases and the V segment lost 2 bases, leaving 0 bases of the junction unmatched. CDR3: CASSDGLAGYNEQFF. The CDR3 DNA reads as TGTGCCAGCAGTGACGGACTAGCGGGCTACAATGAGCAGTTCTTC.

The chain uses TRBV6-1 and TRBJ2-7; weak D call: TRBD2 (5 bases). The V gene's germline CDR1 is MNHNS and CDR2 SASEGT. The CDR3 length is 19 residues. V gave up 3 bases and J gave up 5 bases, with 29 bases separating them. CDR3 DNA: TGTGCCAGCAGTGATTACGGTCTTAGAGGAGAGGGAACGGTCGACGAGCAGTACTTC. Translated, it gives CASSDYGLRGEGTVDEQYF.

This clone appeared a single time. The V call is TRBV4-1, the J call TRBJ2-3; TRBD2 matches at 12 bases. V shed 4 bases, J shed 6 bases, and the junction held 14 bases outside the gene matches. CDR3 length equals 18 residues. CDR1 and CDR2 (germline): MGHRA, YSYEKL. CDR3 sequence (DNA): TGCGCCAGCAGCCCCATAGCCAACGGACTAGCGGGAAAGGATACGCAGTATTTT. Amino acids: CASSPIANGLAGKDTQYF.

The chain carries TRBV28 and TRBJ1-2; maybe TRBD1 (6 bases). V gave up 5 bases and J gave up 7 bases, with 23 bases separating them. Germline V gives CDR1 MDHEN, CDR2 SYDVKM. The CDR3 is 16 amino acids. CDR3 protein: CASSTLDRSQISGYTF. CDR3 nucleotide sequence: TGTGCCAGCAGTACACTCGACAGGTCTCAAATTAGTGGCTACACCTTC.

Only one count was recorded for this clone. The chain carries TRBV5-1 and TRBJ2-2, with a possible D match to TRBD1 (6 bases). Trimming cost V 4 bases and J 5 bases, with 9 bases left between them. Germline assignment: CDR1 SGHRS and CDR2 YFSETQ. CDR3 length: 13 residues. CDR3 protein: CASSRRGTGELFF. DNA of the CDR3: TGCGCCAGCAGCCGTAGGGGGACCGGGGAGCTGTTTTTT.

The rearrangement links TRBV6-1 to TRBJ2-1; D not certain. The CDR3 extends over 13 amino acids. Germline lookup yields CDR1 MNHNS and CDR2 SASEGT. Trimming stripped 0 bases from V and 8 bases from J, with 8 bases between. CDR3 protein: CASSEAERDEQFF. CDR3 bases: TGTGCCAGCAGTGAAGCGGAACGGGATGAGCAGTTCTTC.

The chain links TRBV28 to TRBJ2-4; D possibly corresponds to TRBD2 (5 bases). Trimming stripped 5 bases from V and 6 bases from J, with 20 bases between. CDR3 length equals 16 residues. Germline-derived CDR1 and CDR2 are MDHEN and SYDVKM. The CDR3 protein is CASSSAPGQRGNIQYF. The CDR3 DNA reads TGTGCCAGCAGTAGCGCCCCGGGCCAACGGGGAAACATTCAGTACTTC.

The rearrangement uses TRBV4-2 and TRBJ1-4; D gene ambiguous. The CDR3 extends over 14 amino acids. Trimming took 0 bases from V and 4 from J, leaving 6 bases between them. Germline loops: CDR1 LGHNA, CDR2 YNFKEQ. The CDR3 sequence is CASSQDTGNEKLFF. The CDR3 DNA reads TGTGCCAGCAGCCAAGATACGGGTAATGAAAAACTGTTTTTT.

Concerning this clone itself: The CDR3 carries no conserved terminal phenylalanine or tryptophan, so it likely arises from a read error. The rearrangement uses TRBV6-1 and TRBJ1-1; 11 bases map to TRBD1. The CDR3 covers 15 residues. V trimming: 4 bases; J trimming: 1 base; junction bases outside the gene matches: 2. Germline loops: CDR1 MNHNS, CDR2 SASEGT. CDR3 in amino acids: CASSGTGGGNTEAFL. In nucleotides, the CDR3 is TGTGCCAGCAGTGGGACAGGGGGCGGGAACACTGAAGCTTTCCTT.

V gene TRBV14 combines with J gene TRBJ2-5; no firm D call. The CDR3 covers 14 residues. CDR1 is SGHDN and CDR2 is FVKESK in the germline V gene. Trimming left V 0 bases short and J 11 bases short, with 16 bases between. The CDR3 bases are TGTGCCAGCAGCCAAGATAGCCTAATGCGTGAGCAGTACTTC. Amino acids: CASSQDSLMREQYF.

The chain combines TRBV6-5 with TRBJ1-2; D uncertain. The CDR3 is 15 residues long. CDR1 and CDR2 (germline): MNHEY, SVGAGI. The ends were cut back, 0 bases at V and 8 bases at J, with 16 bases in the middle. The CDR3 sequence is CASSYSMAGLLGYTF. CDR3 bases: TGTGCCAGCAGTTACTCGATGGCAGGCCTCTTGGGCTACACCTTC.

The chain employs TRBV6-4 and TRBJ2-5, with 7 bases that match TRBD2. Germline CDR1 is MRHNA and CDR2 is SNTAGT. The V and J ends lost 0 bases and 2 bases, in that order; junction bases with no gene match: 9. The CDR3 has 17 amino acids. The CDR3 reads CASSDSIWGGGQETQYF. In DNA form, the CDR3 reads TGTGCCAGCAGTGACTCCATATGGGGGGGAGGGCAAGAGACCCAGTACTTC.

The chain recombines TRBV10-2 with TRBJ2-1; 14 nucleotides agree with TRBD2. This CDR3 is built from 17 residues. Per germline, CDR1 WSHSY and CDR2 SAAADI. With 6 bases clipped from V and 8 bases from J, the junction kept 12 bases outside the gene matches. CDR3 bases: TGCGCCAGCAGCCCTGGGACTAGCGGGAGTAATGTAGATGAGCAGTTCTTC. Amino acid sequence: CASSPGTSGSNVDEQFF.

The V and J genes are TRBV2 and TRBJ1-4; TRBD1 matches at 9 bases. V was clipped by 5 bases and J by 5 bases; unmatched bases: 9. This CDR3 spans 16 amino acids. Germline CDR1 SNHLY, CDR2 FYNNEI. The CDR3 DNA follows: TGTGCCAGCAGTAGTGGGTACGGGACAGGGAATGAAAAACTGTTTTTT. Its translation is CASSSGYGTGNEKLFF.

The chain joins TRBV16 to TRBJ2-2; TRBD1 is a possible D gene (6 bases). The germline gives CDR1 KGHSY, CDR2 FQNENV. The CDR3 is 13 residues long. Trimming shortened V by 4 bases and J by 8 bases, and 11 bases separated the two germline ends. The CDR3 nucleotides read TGTGCCAGCAGCCTGTACAGGGATGGGGAGCTGTTTTTT. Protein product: CASSLYRDGELFF.